The following is a T cell receptor beta chain sequence with its context. Its antigen is undetermined. Assay: immunoSEQ multiplex PCR; the TCRdb copy retains only in-frame clones and omits some. The table includes 200,000 to 250,000 clones, roughly 83% detected once. Separation from the roughly 680-subject first cohort characterized the roughly 120-subject validation cohort, to which the donors belonged. These data originate in a study of cytomegalovirus exposure and HLA in healthy donors. At the level of the study: A subsequent analysis reported that the roughly 120 validation repertoires were produced on the same platform that had also been used for the 500 to 700 first-cohort repertoires. Overall study results and limits: The study flagged some 170 TCR beta chains as cytomegalovirus-associated.

Material: PBMCs. The receptor was isolated from a woman between 18 and 29 years old in good health and CMV-seronegative.

CDR3 region: CASSGPGQGAYEQYF. The CDR3 DNA is TGTGCCAGCAGCGGTCCGGGACAGGGGGCATACGAGCAGTACTTC. The chain joins TRBV9 to TRBJ2-7; 12 positions match TRBD1. Germline V gene sequence: CDR1 SGDLS, CDR2 YYNGEE. Losses at the gene ends were 3 bases for V and 4 bases for J; bases not matched to a gene: 5. The CDR3 spans 15 residues.